The 9 T cell receptor beta chains below come from one sample, sequenced in a study of blood T cell repertoires in COVID-19. Sequencing was performed with immunoSEQ multiplex PCR; in TCRdb, only in-frame clones are kept and a portion is missing. Among 160,000 or so clones listed, about 80% were seen once. The sample was PBMCs or T cells enriched from blood (not recorded which). These receptors were collected from a woman aged 55-69 years who had recovered from COVID-19.

The rearrangement uses TRBV19 and TRBJ2-1; 7 bases are a match to TRBD1. V lost 7 bases, J lost 0 bases, and 3 bases stayed unmatched. Germline CDR1 reads LNHDA; CDR2 reads SQIVND (reference sequence). CDR3 length equals 14 residues. This CDR3 reads CASTWDSSYNEQFF. In nucleotides, the CDR3 is TGTGCCAGTACCTGGGACAGCTCCTACAATGAGCAGTTCTTC.

DNA of the CDR3: TGTGCCAGCTCACCACCTAGGGGTTGGGTGGATGGCTACACCTTC. Protein product: CASSPPRGWVDGYTF. The chain couples TRBV18 to TRBJ1-2; D might be TRBD1 (5 bases). The CDR3 runs to 15 residues. Germline V gene sequence: CDR1 KGHSH, CDR2 LQKENI. V was trimmed by 0 bases and J by 6 bases, leaving 14 bases between them.

This chain joins TRBV30 and TRBJ1-6, with 11 bases matching TRBD1. The length of the CDR3 is 13 residues. The trim removed 4 bases at V and 11 bases at J, leaving 4 bases unmatched. In germline, CDR1 is GTSNPN, CDR2 SVGIG (reference sequence). CDR3: CAWTGTGGPPLHF. CDR3 coding DNA: TGTGCCTGGACCGGGACAGGGGGTCCACCCCTCCACTTT.

V and J are TRBV27 and TRBJ2-7; D not certain. V lost 4 bases, J lost 2 bases, and 6 bases lay in between. There are 12 residues in the CDR3. Germline lookup yields CDR1 MNHEY and CDR2 SMNVEV (reference sequence). CDR3: CASSSQAYEQYF. The CDR3 bases are TGTGCCAGCAGTTCCCAGGCCTACGAGCAGTACTTC.

The chain employs TRBV7-2 and TRBJ1-6; D is undetermined. This CDR3 has 17 residues. Deletions cut 8 bases from V and 0 bases from J, with 17 bases between. Germline V gene sequence: CDR1 SGHTA, CDR2 FQGNSA. As DNA, the CDR3 is TGTGCCAGCTCTCCCTCAAGTTCGAGCTCCTATAATTCACCCCTCCACTTT. Its protein product is CASSPSSSSSYNSPLHF.

This clone appeared a few times. This chain uses TRBV3-1 (or the pseudogene TRBV3-2) with TRBJ1-2, with a weak D call TRBD1 (5 bases). There are 15 residues in the CDR3. V dropped 0 bases and J dropped 0 bases, with 8 bases sitting between them. From germline, CDR1 is LGHDT and CDR2 YNNKEL (reference sequence). CDR3 in DNA: TGTGCCAGCAGCCAAGATTCAGGGCCTAACTATGGCTACACCTTC. Residues: CASSQDSGPNYGYTF.

The chain uses TRBV5-1 and TRBJ1-6; TRBD1 agrees at 9 bases. Trimming cost V 0 bases and J 9 bases; bases outside gene matches: 4. This CDR3 region has 15 residues. Germline CDR1 and CDR2: SGHRS and YFSETQ. The CDR3 protein is CASSLGGQGSSPLHF. The DNA of the CDR3 is TGCGCCAGCAGCTTGGGAGGACAGGGGAGTTCACCCCTCCACTTT.

This chain links TRBV21-1 with TRBJ2-2; the D call in the table, TRBD1, was not verified against the DNA. TRBV21-1 is a listed pseudogene. This CDR3 has 21 residues. The CDR3 DNA reads TGTGCCAGGAATGCGCTCCCTAGCATGTCGTATACAGGGTTGCACACCGGGGAGCTGTTTTTT. The encoded protein is CARNALPSMSYTGLHTGELFF.

This chain links TRBV5-6 with TRBJ2-2, with 9 bases aligning to TRBD1. After removal of 4 bases from V and 1 base from J, the junction contained 5 bases not matched to a gene. The CDR3 runs 16 residues. Germline-derived CDR1 and CDR2 are SGHDT and YYEEEE. CDR3 nucleotides: TGTGCCAGCAGCCTCTTGACAGGGGGGAACACCGGGGAGCTGTTTTTT. Its protein is CASSLLTGGNTGELFF.